The TCR beta chain under discussion was sequenced for a study of control samples from healthy donors and cancer patients. TCRdb keeps only in-frame clones here, not all; method: immunoSEQ multiplex PCR. The profile covers about 92,000 clones, with roughly four fifths appearing a single time and around a tenth taken by the ten largest. CDR1 is SGHTA, CDR2 FQGNSA, per germline. V lost 2 bases and J lost 4, with 12 bases in between. The CDR3 is 15 residues long. The V gene is TRBV7-2, the J gene TRBJ1-5; possible D gene TRBD1, 6 bases. The sequencing input was blood. The sequence came from a woman aged 55-69 years in good health. The CDR3 here is CASSLSRQVNQPQHF. CDR3 DNA: TGTGCCAGCAGCTTATCTCGACAGGTTAATCAGCCCCAGCATTTT.